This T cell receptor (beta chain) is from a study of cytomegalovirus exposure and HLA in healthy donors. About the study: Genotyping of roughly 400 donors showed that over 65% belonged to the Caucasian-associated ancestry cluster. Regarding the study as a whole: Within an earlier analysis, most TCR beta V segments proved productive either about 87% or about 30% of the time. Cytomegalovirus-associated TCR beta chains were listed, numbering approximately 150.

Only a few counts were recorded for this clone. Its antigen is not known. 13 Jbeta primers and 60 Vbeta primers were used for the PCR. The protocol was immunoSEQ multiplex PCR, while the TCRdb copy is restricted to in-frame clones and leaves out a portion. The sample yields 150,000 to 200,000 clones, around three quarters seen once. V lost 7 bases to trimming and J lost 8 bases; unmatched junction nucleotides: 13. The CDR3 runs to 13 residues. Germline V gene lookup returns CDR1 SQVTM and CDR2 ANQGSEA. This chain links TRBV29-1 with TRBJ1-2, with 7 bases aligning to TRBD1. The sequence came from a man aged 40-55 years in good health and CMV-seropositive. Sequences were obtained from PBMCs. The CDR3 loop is CSAGETGSGGYTF. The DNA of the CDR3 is TGCAGCGCCGGAGAGACAGGGTCAGGGGGCTACACCTTC.